A single sample gave rise to the 9 T cell receptor beta chains below, sequenced in a study of cytomegalovirus exposure and HLA in healthy donors. This PCR relied on a set of 60 Vbeta primers and 13 Jbeta primers. Profiled with immunoSEQ multiplex PCR; TCRdb holds only in-frame clones, not every one. The sample lists about 200,000 clones; approximately 80% were seen once. The sequencing sample was made of PBMCs. The receptors come from a man between 40 and 49 years old in good health and CMV-seronegative.

The chain uses TRBV28 and TRBJ1-2, with TRBD1 as a possible D gene (5 bases). V gave up 6 bases and J gave up 5 bases, with 16 bases separating them. This CDR3 spans 14 amino acids. Germline CDR1 reads MDHEN; CDR2 reads SYDVKM. DNA of the CDR3: TGTGCCAGCAGCCTAACACCGACAGTATATGGCTACACCTTC. It encodes CASSLTPTVYGYTF.

V usage is TRBV27 and J usage is TRBJ1-2; TRBD1 aligns across 8 bases. The V and J ends lost 2 bases and 1 base, in that order; junction bases with no gene match: 6. This CDR3 has 16 amino acids. Germline values: CDR1 MNHEY, CDR2 SMNVEV (reference sequence). The CDR3 loop reads CASSLTPQGVNYGYTF. As DNA, the CDR3 is TGTGCCAGCAGTTTAACCCCACAGGGGGTTAACTATGGCTACACCTTC.

This clone was seen a few times. This rearrangement joins TRBV7-8 to TRBJ1-1; 8 bases match TRBD1. The CDR3 totals 15 residues. Germline CDR1 and CDR2: SGHVS and FQNEAQ. Germline trimming cut 5 bases from V and 5 bases from J; bases unmatched to any gene: 10. CDR3 residues: CASSQQGVSRTEAFF. In DNA form, the CDR3 reads TGTGCCAGCAGCCAACAGGGGGTTAGTAGGACTGAAGCTTTCTTT.

In its sample, this clone was seen once. V and J are TRBV6-6 and TRBJ1-2; D ambiguous. The CDR3 spans 14 residues. CDR1 MNHNY and CDR2 SVGAGI come from the germline V gene (reference sequence). Trimming removed 8 bases from V and 0 bases from J, with 13 bases in between. CDR3 residues: CASVVSVANYGYTF. The CDR3 nucleotides read TGTGCCAGCGTTGTGTCAGTGGCTAACTATGGCTACACCTTC.

The chain links TRBV7-2 to TRBJ1-2; 8 positions agree with TRBD1. Germline V lookup: CDR1 SGHTA, CDR2 FQGNSA. The CDR3 runs 13 residues. V shed 5 bases and J 8 bases; nucleotides not matched to a gene: 7. CDR3 loop: CASSTDRVGGYTF. The CDR3 DNA reads as TGTGCCAGCAGCACGGACAGGGTGGGCGGCTACACCTTC.

In its sample, this clone was seen a few times. The rearrangement links TRBV28 to TRBJ1-4; 7 bases line up with TRBD1. V shed 4 bases and J 8 bases; nucleotides not matched to a gene: 7. CDR3 size: 14 residues. Germline values: CDR1 MDHEN, CDR2 SYDVKM. This CDR3 is CASSSDRVREKLFF. The CDR3 nucleotides are TGTGCCAGCAGTTCCGACAGGGTACGAGAAAAACTGTTTTTT.

J is TRBJ1-1 and V is TRBV5-8; D is uncertain. This CDR3 region has 13 residues. V lost 0 bases, J lost 2 bases, and 5 bases lay in between. CDR1 and CDR2 from the germline V gene are SGHTS and YDEGEE. The CDR3 sequence is CASSLASNTEAFF. CDR3 sequence (DNA): TGTGCCAGCAGCTTGGCCAGTAACACTGAAGCTTTCTTT.

CDR3 sequence: CASSGTPSEAFF. CDR3 sequence (DNA): TGTGCCAGCAGCGGGACACCGTCTGAAGCTTTCTTT. The V gene is TRBV13, the J gene TRBJ1-1, with D possibly being TRBD1 (6 bases). Germline V gene data show CDR1 as PRHDT and CDR2 as FYEKMQ (reference sequence). V lost 5 bases and J 6 bases, leaving 10 bases between the germline ends. The CDR3 is 12 amino acids. Variable domain in full (rest from reference TRBV13 and TRBJ1-1): AAGVIQSPRHLIKEKRETATLKCYPIPRHDTVYWYQQGPGQDPQFLISFYEKMQSDKGSIPDRFSAQQFSDYHSELNMSSLELGDSALYFCASSGTPSEAFFGQGTRLTVV.

The chain employs TRBV19 and TRBJ1-4; D gene uncertain. The V gene's germline CDR1 is LNHDA and CDR2 SQIVND (reference sequence). CDR3 length equals 12 residues. Trimming shortened V by 1 base and J by 8 bases, and 5 bases separated the two germline ends. CDR3 sequence: CASSIAREKLFF. The CDR3 nucleotides are TGTGCCAGTAGTATAGCCAGGGAAAAACTGTTTTTT.